The clone carrying this T cell receptor beta chain was recorded a few times. The target antigen is unknown. This sample is drawn from a study of CD8 T cells in ankylosing spondylitis. Regarding the study as a whole: A motif in TCR beta, a set of about eight highly homologous variants, appeared characteristic of ankylosing spondylitis blood.

The CDR3 is 14 residues long. Germline V gene sequence: CDR1 SGHRS, CDR2 YFSETQ. The V end lost 2 bases, the J end lost 0 bases, and 8 bases lay between the germline ends. Libraries of TCR beta came from quantitative 5'-RACE with molecular barcodes. TCRdb fed the 5' RACE reads into MiXCR, producing one record per CDR3 protein. This sample has hundreds of thousands of distinct CDR3 sequences, with 26% found just once. The specimen was blood, either unsorted or a sorted T cell fraction (not recorded which). This sequence originates from a male donor with ankylosing spondylitis. The chain uses TRBV5-1 and TRBJ1-1; a weak D match, TRBD1 (5 bases). This chain's CDR3 is CASSLLDMNTEAFF. In DNA, the CDR3 is TGCGCCAGCAGCTTACTGGACATGAACACTGAAGCTTTCTTT.